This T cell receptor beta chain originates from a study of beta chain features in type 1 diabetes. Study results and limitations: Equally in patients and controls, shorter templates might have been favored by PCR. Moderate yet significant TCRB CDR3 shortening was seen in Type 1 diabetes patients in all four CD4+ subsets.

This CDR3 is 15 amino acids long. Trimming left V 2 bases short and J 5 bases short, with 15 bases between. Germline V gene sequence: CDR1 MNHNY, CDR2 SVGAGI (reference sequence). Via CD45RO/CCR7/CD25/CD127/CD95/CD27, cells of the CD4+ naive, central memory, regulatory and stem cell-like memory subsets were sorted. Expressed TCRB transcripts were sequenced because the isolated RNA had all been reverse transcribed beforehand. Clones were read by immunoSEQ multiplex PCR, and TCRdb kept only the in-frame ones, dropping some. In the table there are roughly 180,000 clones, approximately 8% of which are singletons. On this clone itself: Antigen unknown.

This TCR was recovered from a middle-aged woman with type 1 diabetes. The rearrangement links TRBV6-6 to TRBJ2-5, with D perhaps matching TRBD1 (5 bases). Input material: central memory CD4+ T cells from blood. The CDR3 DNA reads TGTGCCAGCAGTTACGTACAGGACATGAGGGAGACCCAGTACTTC. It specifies CASSYVQDMRETQYF.